These T cell receptor beta chains were read from a single sample in a study of T cell responses to AZD1222 COVID-19 vaccine. Assay used: immunoSEQ multiplex PCR; TCRdb lists only in-frame clones, some missing. Among some 120,000 clones listed, about nine tenths were seen once. This sample comprised peripheral blood, obtained on day 0 of AZD1222 vaccination. The receptors here all came from an adult in good health. The CDR3 runs from the conserved cysteine through the conserved F or W. The D gene is left open where the match is weak. Only some rows state a clone size, as once, few, many or a class for expanded clones.

TRBJ1-5 | TRBV25-1 | NA | NA | TGTGCCAGCAACTCGGGGAGTCAGCCCCAGCATTTT | CASNSGSQPQHF
TRBJ2-1 | TRBV6-2/TRBV6-3 | once | TRBD2 | TGTGCCAGCAGTTATCACCCACTAGCGGCAAAAGAAAATGAGCAGTTCTTC | CASSYHPLAAKENEQFF
TRBJ2-3 | TRBV5-1 | NA | TRBD1 | TGCGCCAGCAGCCCACAGGGGGCGAGCACAGATACGCAGTATTTT | CASSPQGASTDTQYF
TRBJ2-7 | TRBV19 | NA | TRBD1 | TGTGCCAGCGCCCGGGACAGATCCTACGAGCAGTACTTC | CASARDRSYEQYF
TRBJ1-1 | TRBV29-1 | NA | NA | TGCAGCGTTGATCAGGGAGTGAACACTGAAGCTTTCTTT | CSVDQGVNTEAFF
TRBJ2-7 | TRBV24-1 | NA | NA | TGTGCCACCAGTGACCTCCTCCCTGGCGAGCAGTACTTC | CATSDLLPGEQYF
TRBJ2-4 | TRBV4-3 | NA | TRBD2 | TGCGCCAGCAGCCAACAGACCACTAGCGGGGGGGTGTACTTC | CASSQQTTSGGVYF
TRBJ1-1 | TRBV25-1 | NA | NA | TGTGCCAGCAGTGAATTGACGGGGGGCCGCACTGAAGCTTTCTTT | CASSELTGGRTEAFF
TRBJ1-6 | TRBV5-4 | NA | NA | TGTGCCAGCAGCCCTAGAGGAACAGGGAGCTCCTATAATTCACCCCTCCACTTT | CASSPRGTGSSYNSPLHF
TRBJ1-2 | TRBV19 | NA | NA | TGTGCCAGTATTAAAACGGACAGTACGGCCTATGGCTACACCTTC | CASIKTDSTAYGYTF
TRBJ1-5 | TRBV12-3/TRBV12-4 | NA | NA | TGTGCCAGCAGTTTAAGCGGGAACCAGCCCCAGCATTTT | CASSLSGNQPQHF
TRBJ2-7 | TRBV4-2 | NA | TRBD2 | TGTGCCAGCAGCTCCGGGGAGGGCTACGAGCAGTACTTC | CASSSGEGYEQYF
TRBJ1-1 | TRBV5-4 | NA | TRBD1 | TGTGCCAGCAGCCTACCACAGGGGCTGAACACTGAAGCTTTCTTT | CASSLPQGLNTEAFF
TRBJ2-2 | TRBV24-1 | NA | NA | TGTGCCACCAGTGATTTGCAGGGAGAAGGAGCCGGGGAGCTGTTTTTT | CATSDLQGEGAGELFF
TRBJ1-6 | TRBV7-9 | NA | NA | TGTGCCAGCAGCTTTGAGCGTATACTAAATTCACCCCTCCACTTT | CASSFERILNSPLHF
TRBJ1-2 | TRBV2 | NA | TRBD1 | TGTGCCAGCAGTGACGACCGCAGGGGGTATGGCTACACCTTC | CASSDDRRGYGYTF
TRBJ2-3 | TRBV14 | NA | TRBD2 | TGTGCCAGCAGCCAAGATTTTGCTAGCGGGGGGTACACAGATACGCAGTATTTT | CASSQDFASGGYTDTQYF
TRBJ2-5 | TRBV7-8 | NA | NA | TGTGCCAGCAGCTTTCGGTCAGGGGTAAAAGAGACCCAGTACTTC | CASSFRSGVKETQYF
TRBJ2-7 | TRBV6-5 | few | TRBD1 | TGTGCCACCAAGGCGGGACAGGGGGGGTACGAGCAGTACTTC | CATKAGQGGYEQYF
TRBJ2-7 | TRBV7-2 | NA | NA | TGTGCCAGCAGCTTAGAAGGGATCTCCTACGAGCAGTACTTC | CASSLEGISYEQYF
TRBJ1-2 | TRBV11-2 | NA | NA | TGTGCCAGCAGCCGGGTCAGGGATCGCTATGGCTACACCTTC | CASSRVRDRYGYTF
TRBJ1-1 | TRBV3-1/TRBV3-2 | NA | NA | TGTGCCAGCAGCCAAGCGGGACCGACGAACACTGAAGCTTTCTTT | CASSQAGPTNTEAFF
TRBJ2-1 | TRBV18 | NA | NA | TGTGCCAGCTCACCACCGGTGCGGCAGTCGTCCTACAATGAGCAGTTCTTC | CASSPPVRQSSYNEQFF
TRBJ2-5 | TRBV10-3 | NA | NA | TGTGCCATCAGTGAGAACTACCTGGGGCAAGAGACCCAGTACTTC | CAISENYLGQETQYF
TRBJ1-6 | TRBV7-9 | once | NA | TGTGCCAGCAGCCCCGGGTCTGGGTTAAGCTATAATTCACCCCTCCACTTT | CASSPGSGLSYNSPLHF
TRBJ2-7 | TRBV19 | NA | NA | TGTGCCACCAAGCCGACTGGCTCCTACGAGCAGTACTTC | CATKPTGSYEQYF
TRBJ2-2 | TRBV29-1 | once | NA | TGCAGCGTTGGATGGAGGGCCTCGAACACCGGGGAGCTGTTTTTT | CSVGWRASNTGELFF
TRBJ2-7 | TRBV5-4 | NA | NA | TGTGCCAGCAGCTTGGGACAGAGCAGCTACGAGCAGTACTTC | CASSLGQSSYEQYF
TRBJ2-7 | TRBV3-1/TRBV3-2 | NA | NA | TGTGCCAGCAGCCAAGACGGCAGGGCCTCCTACGAGCAGTACTTC | CASSQDGRASYEQYF
TRBJ1-2 | TRBV6-6 | NA | NA | TGTGCCAGCAGTTACTCGGGCAGGATCTATGGCTACACCTTC | CASSYSGRIYGYTF
TRBJ1-1 | TRBV5-6 | NA | NA | TGTGCCAGCGAGCTGAACACTGAAGCTTTCTTT | CASELNTEAFF
TRBJ1-2 | TRBV5-1 | NA | NA | TGCGCCAGCAGATCGGACGGATTGAACTATGGCTACACCTTC | CASRSDGLNYGYTF
TRBJ1-4 | TRBV29-1 | NA | TRBD1 | TGCAGCGTTACCTGGACAGGCTTTAATGAAAAACTGTTTTTT | CSVTWTGFNEKLFF
TRBJ2-5 | TRBV7-2 | NA | TRBD2 | TGTGCCAGCAGCCGTAGCGGGGGGAGGGAGACCCAGTACTTC | CASSRSGGRETQYF
TRBJ2-2 | TRBV5-4 | few | TRBD2 | TGTGCCAGCAGCTTGGAGTTTTCGGCTAGCGGGAGGACCGGGGAGCTGTTTTTT | CASSLEFSASGRTGELFF
TRBJ1-1 | TRBV7-3 | few | NA | TGTGCCAGCAGCTTAGGTCCAGGAGATACTGAAGCTTTCTTT | CASSLGPGDTEAFF
TRBJ1-2 | TRBV6-5 | NA | TRBD1 | TGTGCCAGCAGTTACTCCCCGGGACAGGGACTTGGCTACACCTTC | CASSYSPGQGLGYTF
TRBJ2-7 | TRBV10-3 | NA | TRBD2 | TGTGCCATCAGTGAGTCGTTGACTAGCGGGAGGGGCGAGCAGTACTTC | CAISESLTSGRGEQYF
TRBJ2-7 | TRBV19 | NA | NA | TGTGCCAGTAGGGGGCGTTACGAGCAGTACTTC | CASRGRYEQYF
TRBJ1-5 | TRBV6-1 | NA | NA | TGTGCCACTGCCACAACCAATCAGCCCCAGCATTTT | CATATTNQPQHF
TRBJ1-2 | TRBV5-1 | few | TRBD1 | TGCGCCAGCAGCTTGGACGCAGGGGGCGTTTCTGGCGGCTACACCTTC | CASSLDAGGVSGGYTF
TRBJ1-3 | TRBV10-3 | NA | NA | TGTGCCATTAGGACAGATAGCTCTGGAAACACCATATATTTT | CAIRTDSSGNTIYF
TRBJ2-6 | TRBV29-1 | NA | NA | TGCAGCGTTGATACTGGGGCCAACGTCCTGACTTTC | CSVDTGANVLTF
TRBJ1-2 | TRBV29-1 | NA | NA | TGCAGCGTTGAAGACCTGATGGGACTTAACTTC | CSVEDLMGLNF